This T cell receptor beta chain was captured in a study of blood T cell repertoires in COVID-19. Study-wide background: Some COVID-19 samples were acute and others convalescent; all came from the United States, Italy and Spain. PBMCs, B-cell-depleted T cells, or T cells were the source of the cDNA or gDNA that made up the material.

The repertoire was sequenced with immunoSEQ multiplex PCR; TCRdb's copy has only in-frame clones and lacks some. Among approximately 350,000 clones listed, approximately 84% were seen once. V shed 3 bases and J 5 bases; nucleotides not matched to a gene: 5. Germline assignment: CDR1 LGHNA and CDR2 YNFKEQ. CDR3 length: 15 residues. The sequenced sample was PBMCs or T cells enriched from blood (not recorded which). The receptor comes from a woman under 40 who had recovered from COVID-19. This rearrangement joins TRBV4-2 to TRBJ2-7; 12 bases agree with TRBD1. This CDR3 is CASSHPGQGAHEQYF. DNA for the CDR3: TGTGCCAGCAGCCACCCGGGACAGGGGGCTCACGAGCAGTACTTC.